This T cell receptor beta chain is from a study of shared clonotypes between healthy human individuals. The method was immunoSEQ multiplex PCR; TCRdb's version includes in-frame clones alone and lacks a portion of them. The sample lists about 2.4 million clones, under 95% occurring once. The germline V and J ends were trimmed by 0 bases and 0 bases, with 13 bases remaining between them. The CDR3 contains 17 residues. Per germline, CDR1 SGHTA and CDR2 FQGTGA. The gene calls are TRBV7-3 and TRBJ2-3; no firm D call. This clonotype originated in a man aged 18-30 years in good health. Some clones in this sample may be carry-over from other donors' samples. The sample consisted of naive CD4+ T cells from PBMCs. The subset denotes: CD45RA+ positively selected. The CDR3 DNA sequence: TGTGCCAGCAGCTTAACCGTTTGGGGAACTAGCACAGATACGCAGTATTTT. This codes for CASSLTVWGTSTDTQYF.